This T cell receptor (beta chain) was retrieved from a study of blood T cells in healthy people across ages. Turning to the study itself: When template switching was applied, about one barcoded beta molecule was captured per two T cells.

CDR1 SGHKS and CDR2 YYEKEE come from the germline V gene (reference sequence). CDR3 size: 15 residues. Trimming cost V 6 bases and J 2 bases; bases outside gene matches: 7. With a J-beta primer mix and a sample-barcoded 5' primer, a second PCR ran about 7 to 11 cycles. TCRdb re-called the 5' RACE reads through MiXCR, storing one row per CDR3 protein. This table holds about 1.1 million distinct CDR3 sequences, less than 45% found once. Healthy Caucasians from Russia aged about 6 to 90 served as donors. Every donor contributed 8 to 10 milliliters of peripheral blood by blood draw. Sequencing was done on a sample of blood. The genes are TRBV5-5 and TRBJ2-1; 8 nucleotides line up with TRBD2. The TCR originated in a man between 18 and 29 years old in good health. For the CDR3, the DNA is TGTGCCAGCAACCGGGGGGGGAACACCTACAATGAGCAGTTCTTC. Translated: CASNRGGNTYNEQFF.